The rows below give T cell receptor beta chains drawn from one sample of a study of regulatory T cells in long-lasting Graves disease. TCRdb re-analysed the multiplex PCR reads in MiXCR, keeping a single row per CDR3 protein. Among about 500,000 distinct CDR3 sequences listed, 16% were seen once. These data are also associated with another study on T cells in Graves' hyperthyroidism and ophthalmopathy.

The input for sequencing was peripheral blood mononuclear cells (PBMCs), taken at new diagnosis, from a patient treated with antithyroid drugs. The receptors come from a man aged 40-49 years with Graves disease. The CDR3 runs from the conserved cysteine through the conserved F or W. The D gene is left open where the match is weak. Clone size is shown for a subset of rows, as once, few, many or a class of expanded clone.

j_call: TRBJ2-1; v_call: TRBV20-1; clone_size: many; d_call: NA; cdr3_aa: CSARDSALSSYNEQFF; cdr3_nt: TGCAGTGCTAGAGATTCGGCGCTGAGCTCCTACAATGAGCAGTTCTTC
j_call: TRBJ1-5; v_call: TRBV5-6; clone_size: NA; d_call: TRBD1; cdr3_aa: CASSLQTGQGLGNQPQHF; cdr3_nt: TGTGCCAGCAGCCTCCAGACGGGACAGGGGTTAGGCAATCAGCCCCAGCATTTT
j_call: TRBJ2-1; v_call: TRBV12-3/TRBV12-4; clone_size: many; d_call: TRBD2; cdr3_aa: CASSLADLLYNEQFF; cdr3_nt: TGTGCCAGCAGCCTAGCGGACCTTCTTTACAATGAGCAGTTCTTC
j_call: TRBJ2-2; v_call: TRBV24-1; clone_size: NA; d_call: NA; cdr3_aa: CATGYLTGELFF; cdr3_nt: TGTGCCACCGGGTACCTAACCGGGGAGCTGTTTTTT
j_call: TRBJ2-7; v_call: TRBV28; clone_size: many; d_call: TRBD2; cdr3_aa: CASQKGGTSSYEQYF; cdr3_nt: TGTGCCAGCCAAAAGGGTGGGACTAGCAGCTACGAGCAGTACTTC
j_call: TRBJ2-1; v_call: TRBV12-3/TRBV12-4; clone_size: many; d_call: NA; cdr3_aa: CASSGGYNEQFF; cdr3_nt: TGTGCCAGCAGTGGGGGTTACAATGAGCAGTTCTTC
j_call: TRBJ1-5; v_call: TRBV28; clone_size: many; d_call: NA; cdr3_aa: CASSLQGWNQPQHF; cdr3_nt: TGTGCCAGCAGTCTACAGGGCTGGAATCAGCCCCAGCATTTT
j_call: TRBJ1-6; v_call: TRBV12-5; clone_size: few; d_call: TRBD1; cdr3_aa: CASGLVQGAGNSPLHF; cdr3_nt: TGTGCTAGTGGTTTGGTACAGGGGGCTGGTAATTCACCCCTCCACTTT
j_call: TRBJ2-4; v_call: TRBV18; clone_size: few; d_call: NA; cdr3_aa: CASSPLVGSLGSKNIQYF; cdr3_nt: TGTGCCAGCTCACCACTGGTGGGCAGTTTGGGTTCCAAAAACATTCAGTACTTC
j_call: TRBJ2-2; v_call: TRBV5-1; clone_size: many; d_call: TRBD1; cdr3_aa: CASSKTGHTNTGELFF; cdr3_nt: TGTGCCAGCAGTAAGACAGGGCACACGAACACCGGGGAGCTGTTTTTT
j_call: TRBJ2-1; v_call: TRBV20-1; clone_size: few; d_call: NA; cdr3_aa: CSALTPGPDFF; cdr3_nt: TGCAGTGCCCTCACCCCGGGTCCCGATTTCTTC
j_call: TRBJ2-1; v_call: TRBV18; clone_size: many; d_call: NA; cdr3_aa: CASSPPSIDEQFF; cdr3_nt: TGTGCCAGCTCACCACCTAGCATCGATGAGCAGTTCTTC